This T cell receptor (beta chain) was obtained from a study of CD8 T cells in ankylosing spondylitis. Overall study findings and caveats: A TCR beta motif of eight highly homologous variants appeared characteristic of ankylosing spondylitis blood.

TCRdb used MiXCR to reprocess the 5' RACE reads, holding one entry per CDR3 protein. This table holds roughly 700,000 distinct CDR3 sequences, around 20% found once. This CDR3 has 15 amino acids. Germline-derived CDR1 and CDR2 are SQVTM and ANQGSEA. The V gene lost 4 bases and the J gene lost 4 bases, with 20 bases spanning the gap. With respect to this clonotype: Its cognate antigen is unknown.

The V call is TRBV29-1, the J call TRBJ2-7; D tentatively reads TRBD1 or TRBD2 (5 bases each). The sequence was obtained from a male donor with ankylosing spondylitis. The specimen was blood, either unsorted or a sorted T cell fraction (not recorded which). The CDR3 DNA reads as TGCAGCGTTGTCCTGAGTGGGGGAAAGGGGTACGAGCAGTACTTC. This codes for CSVVLSGGKGYEQYF.